These 20 T cell receptor beta chains share one sample of origin, sequenced in a study of shared clonotypes between healthy human individuals. TCRdb's copy holds only in-frame clones and misses some; the assay was immunoSEQ multiplex PCR. This sample has about 490,000 clones, with over 70% found just once. Sequenced: PBMCs. These receptors all stem from a woman aged 40-49 years in good health. Some clones in this sample may be carry-over from other donors' samples.

The chain links TRBV6-1 to TRBJ2-7; perhaps TRBD1 as D (5 bases). The ends were cut back, 4 bases at V and 2 bases at J, with 18 bases in the middle. CDR3 length equals 16 residues. Germline CDR1 MNHNS, CDR2 SASEGT. The CDR3 coding sequence is TGTGCCAGCAGTGGAACGACAGAAGGGATCACCTACGAGCAGTACTTC. Translating it yields CASSGTTEGITYEQYF.

This clone was detected only a few times. The genes are TRBV2 and TRBJ2-7; D gene uncertain. Germline values: CDR1 SNHLY, CDR2 FYNNEI. CDR3 length: 12 amino acids. The V end was cut by 3 bases, the J end by 2 bases, with 5 bases between. CDR3 residues: CASSDGPYEQYF. The CDR3 coding sequence is TGTGCCAGCAGTGATGGGCCCTACGAGCAGTACTTC.

This clone appeared a single time. J is TRBJ1-2 and V is TRBV7-8, with 10 bases fitting TRBD1. Germline values: CDR1 SGHVS, CDR2 FQNEAQ. The CDR3 spans 17 residues. Trimming removed 1 base from V and 8 bases from J; junction bases left unmatched: 13. CDR3 sequence: CASSLEYGTGVREGYTF. The CDR3 DNA follows: TGTGCCAGCAGCTTAGAATATGGGACAGGGGTGAGAGAAGGCTACACCTTC.

CDR3 region: CASSYRAPGANVLTF. The CDR3 DNA follows: TGTGCCAGCAGCTACAGGGCTCCCGGGGCCAACGTCCTGACTTTC. The V and J genes are TRBV11-2 and TRBJ2-6, with a weak D call TRBD1 (6 bases). Looked up from germline, CDR1 is SGHAT and CDR2 is FQNNGV. There are 15 residues in the CDR3. V lost 4 bases and J lost 4, with 11 bases in between.

Ten or more counts support this clone. The rearrangement links TRBV28 to TRBJ1-2; 7 nucleotides align to TRBD1. Germline assignment: CDR1 MDHEN and CDR2 SYDVKM. V dropped 5 bases and J dropped 8; count of bases not matched to a gene: 8. This CDR3 comprises 13 residues. This CDR3 is CASSATGREGYTF. In DNA, the CDR3 is TGTGCCAGCAGTGCGACAGGGCGGGAGGGCTACACCTTC.

As regards this clone: A far larger clone lies a single base away; this is likely a read error. V usage is TRBV19 and J usage is TRBJ2-1, with 7 bases aligning to TRBD2. Germline CDR1 reads LNHDA; CDR2 reads SQIVND (reference sequence). The CDR3 has 14 amino acids. V gave up 4 bases and J gave up 8 bases; unmatched junction bases: 8. The CDR3 DNA reads as TGTGCCAGTAGTACCTCGGGACTATCGTATGAGCAGTTCTTC. Its protein is CASSTSGLSYEQFF.

V gene TRBV18 combines with J gene TRBJ1-2; D perhaps matches TRBD1 (5 bases). Germline CDR1 is KGHSH and CDR2 is LQKENI. The V end was cut by 6 bases, the J end by 8 bases, with 28 bases between. This CDR3 region has 17 residues. The DNA for the CDR3 is TGTGCCAGCTCGCCTAAAAATGCCCTAATAGGGGCCGAAGGCTACACCTTC. The encoded protein is CASSPKNALIGAEGYTF.

V is TRBV9 and J is TRBJ2-3; D possibly corresponds to TRBD1 (8 bases). CDR3 length: 14 amino acids. Trimming left V 0 bases short and J 5 bases short, with 10 bases between. Germline assignment: CDR1 SGDLS and CDR2 YYNGEE. CDR3 bases: TGTGCCAGCAGCGTAGACAGGGGGGGAGATACGCAGTATTTT. This sequence encodes CASSVDRGGDTQYF.

The chain uses TRBV19 and TRBJ1-1; maybe TRBD1 (6 bases). V gave up 3 bases and J gave up 1 base, with 12 bases separating them. Germline CDR1 reads LNHDA; CDR2 reads SQIVND (reference sequence). The CDR3 is made up of 15 amino acids. This chain's CDR3 is CASSMSRGRNTEAFF. As DNA, the CDR3 is TGTGCCAGTAGTATGAGCAGGGGCCGGAACACTGAAGCTTTCTTT.

Concerning this clone: A single base is all that separates this from a far larger clone, so a read error is likely. The missing conserved phenylalanine or tryptophan at the end of this CDR3 makes a read error likely. The gene calls are TRBV7-9 and TRBJ2-7; TRBD2 agrees at 14 bases. In germline, CDR1 is SEHNR, CDR2 FQNEAQ (reference sequence). The CDR3 totals 16 residues. V gave up 6 bases and J gave up 6 bases; unmatched junction bases: 10. CDR3 sequence reads: CASSRPGTSGSTEQYL. In nucleotides, the CDR3 is TGTGCCAGCAGTCGTCCCGGGACTAGCGGGAGTACCGAGCAGTACCTC.

V usage is TRBV28 and J usage is TRBJ1-1, with 8 bases identical to TRBD1. CDR3 length: 14 residues. V dropped 2 bases and J dropped 10; count of bases not matched to a gene: 9. Looked up from germline, CDR1 is MDHEN and CDR2 is SYDVKM. The CDR3, as DNA: TGTGCCAGCAGTTTAGCGTGGCAGGGGGCCCGAGCTTTCTTT. Protein: CASSLAWQGARAFF.

Details on this clone: Only one base separates this from a far larger clonotype, so it likely reflects a read error. The sample contains more than one DNA sequence encoding this CDR3. This chain connects TRBV2 to TRBJ1-1; D not certain. V was clipped by 0 bases and J by 8 bases, with 13 bases between them. Germline-derived CDR1 and CDR2 are SNHLY and FYNNEI. The CDR3 has 14 amino acids. CDR3 region: CASSEAVKLTEAFF. CDR3 bases: TGTGCCAGCAGTGAAGCTGTAAAACTGACCGAAGCTTTCTTT. The entire variable domain, with the rest obtained from reference TRBV2 and TRBJ1-1, is as follows: EPEVTQTPSHQVTQMGQEVILRCVPISNHLYFYWYRQILGQKVEFLVSFYNNEISEKSEIFDDQFSVERPDGSNFTLKIRSTKLEDSAMYFCASSEAVKLTEAFFGQGTRLTVV.

As DNA, the CDR3 is TGTGCCAGCAGCCACGGACCCGTGAGGGAGCTGTTTTTT. This gives the protein CASSHGPVRELFF. The chain combines TRBV7-6 with TRBJ2-2; D remains unclear. CDR3 size: 13 residues. V lost 5 bases to trimming and J lost 9 bases, with 13 bases between them. Germline V CDR1 and CDR2: SGHVS, FNYEAQ.

This clone was observed once. The chain links TRBV7-3 to TRBJ2-6, with 9 bases matching TRBD2. The CDR3 spans 18 residues. CDR1 SGHTA and CDR2 FQGTGA come from the germline V gene. Germline trimming cut 2 bases from V and 0 bases from J; bases unmatched to any gene: 5. The CDR3 here is CASSLLAGASSGANVLTF. CDR3 nucleotide sequence: TGTGCCAGCAGCTTATTAGCGGGAGCCAGCTCTGGGGCCAACGTCCTGACTTTC.

The genes are TRBV9 and TRBJ1-2; D is perhaps TRBD1 (6 bases). Deletions cut 3 bases from V and 8 bases from J, with 11 bases between. The CDR3 extends over 12 amino acids. Per germline, CDR1 SGDLS and CDR2 YYNGEE. The CDR3 DNA reads TGTGCCAGCAGCGGAGAAGGGGGAGGCTACACCTTC. Protein sequence: CASSGEGGGYTF.

This clone was picked up one time. Given a far larger clone just one base away, this is likely a sequencing read error. The gene calls are TRBV7-7 and TRBJ2-2; D not certain. Germline values: CDR1 SSHAT, CDR2 FNYEAQ (reference sequence). The CDR3 sequence is 12 residues long. V was cut by 4 bases and J by 6 bases, with 6 bases left in between. CDR3: CASSSSAGELFF. The CDR3 region has the DNA TGTGCCAGCAGCTCCAGTGCCGGGGAGCTGTTTTTT.

The chain recombines TRBV15 with TRBJ1-5; no reliable D call. Per the germline V gene, CDR1 is LNHNV and CDR2 is YYDKDF (reference sequence). The ends were cut back, 1 base at V and 9 bases at J, with 16 bases in the middle. The CDR3 covers 15 residues. The CDR3 is CATSRGTATVVPQHF. The CDR3 coding sequence is TGTGCCACCAGCAGAGGGACGGCTACCGTAGTGCCCCAGCATTTT.

The rearrangement links TRBV19 to TRBJ2-1; perhaps TRBD1 as D (5 bases). The V end was cut by 9 bases, the J end by 5 bases, with 20 bases between. The CDR3 spans 15 residues. The germline V gene has CDR1 LNHDA and CDR2 SQIVND (reference sequence). The CDR3 loop is CARTIQGFRDNEQFF. CDR3 sequence (DNA): TGTGCCAGAACCATCCAGGGTTTTAGGGACAATGAGCAGTTCTTC.

CDR3 protein: CASSFWGLETPYNEQFF. CDR3 coding DNA: TGTGCCAGCAGCTTCTGGGGCCTGGAGACGCCCTACAATGAGCAGTTCTTC. This chain joins TRBV11-2 and TRBJ2-1; a possible D gene is TRBD1 (5 bases). The V end lost 3 bases, the J end lost 2 bases, and 17 bases lay between the germline ends. The CDR3 has 17 residues. Per germline, CDR1 SGHAT and CDR2 FQNNGV. The full variable domain, with the rest looked up from reference TRBV11-2 and TRBJ2-1, is EAGVAQSPRYKIIEKRQSVAFWCNPISGHATLYWYQQILGQGPKLLIQFQNNGVVDDSQLPKDRFSAERLKGVDSTLKIQPAKLEDSAVYLCASSFWGLETPYNEQFFGPGTRLTVL.

Comment on this clone: At the DNA level, this CDR3 is encoded by other sequences in the same sample as well. The gene calls are TRBV5-1 and TRBJ1-1; D is unresolved. CDR1 SGHRS and CDR2 YFSETQ come from the germline V gene. The CDR3 spans 11 residues. Trimming pared 4 bases from V and 1 base from J, leaving 2 bases between. The CDR3 nucleotides read TGCGCCAGCAGCAAGAACACTGAAGCTTTCTTT. This codes for CASSKNTEAFF.